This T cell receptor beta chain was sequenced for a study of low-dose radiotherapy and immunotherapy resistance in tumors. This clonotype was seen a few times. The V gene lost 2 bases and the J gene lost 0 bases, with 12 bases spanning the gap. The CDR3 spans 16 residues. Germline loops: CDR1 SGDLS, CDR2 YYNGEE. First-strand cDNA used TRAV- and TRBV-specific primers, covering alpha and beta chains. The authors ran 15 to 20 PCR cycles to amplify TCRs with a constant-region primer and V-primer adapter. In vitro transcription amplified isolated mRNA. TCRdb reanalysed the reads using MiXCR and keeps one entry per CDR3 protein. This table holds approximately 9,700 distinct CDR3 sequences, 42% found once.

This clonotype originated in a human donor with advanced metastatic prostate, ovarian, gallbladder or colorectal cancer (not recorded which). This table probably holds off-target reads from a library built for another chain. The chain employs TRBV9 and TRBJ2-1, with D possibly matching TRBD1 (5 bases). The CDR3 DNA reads TGTGCCAGCAGCGTCACAGGATGGGGCTCCTACAATGAGCAGTTCTTC. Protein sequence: CASSVTGWGSYNEQFF.